This T cell receptor (beta chain) derives from a study of shared clonotypes between healthy human individuals. Data came from immunoSEQ multiplex PCR; TCRdb stores just in-frame clones and leaves some out. The data contain around 980,000 clones, approximately 78% of them singletons. CDR1 GTSNPN and CDR2 SVGIG come from the germline V gene (reference sequence). This CDR3 has 11 residues. Trimming removed 0 bases from V and 6 bases from J, with 4 bases in between. As concerns this clone: The same CDR3 is also encoded by other DNA sequences in this sample.

The sample taken for sequencing was memory CD4+ T cells from PBMCs. Subset described: CD45RA-negative fraction. This rearrangement joins TRBV30 to TRBJ2-3; no clear D. This clonotype originated in a man between 18 and 29 years old in good health. Some clones in this sample may be carry-over from other donors' samples. The DNA for the CDR3 is TGTGCCTGGAGTGTTGGTGATACGCAGTATTTT. Amino acid sequence: CAWSVGDTQYF.